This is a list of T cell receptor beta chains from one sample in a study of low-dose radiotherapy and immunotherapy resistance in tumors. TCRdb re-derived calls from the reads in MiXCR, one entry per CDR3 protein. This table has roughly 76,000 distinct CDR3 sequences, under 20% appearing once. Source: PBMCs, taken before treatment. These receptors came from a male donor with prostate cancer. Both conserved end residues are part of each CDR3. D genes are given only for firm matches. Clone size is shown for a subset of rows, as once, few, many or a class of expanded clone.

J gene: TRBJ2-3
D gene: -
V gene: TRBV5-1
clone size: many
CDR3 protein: CASSLSGPPDTQYF
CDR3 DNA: TGCGCCAGCAGCCTGTCAGGGCCCCCAGATACGCAGTATTTT

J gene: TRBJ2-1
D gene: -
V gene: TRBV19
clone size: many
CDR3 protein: CASSTDSPLGHEQFF
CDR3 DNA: TGTGCCAGTAGTACGGACAGCCCCCTTGGCCATGAGCAGTTCTTC

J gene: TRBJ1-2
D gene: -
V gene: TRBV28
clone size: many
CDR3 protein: CASSLVGNYGYTF
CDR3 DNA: TGTGCCAGCAGTTTAGTAGGGAACTATGGCTACACCTTC

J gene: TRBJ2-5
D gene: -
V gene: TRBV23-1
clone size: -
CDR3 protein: CASSQRRGAQETQYF
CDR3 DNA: TGCGCCAGCAGTCAACGACGGGGGGCCCAAGAGACCCAGTACTTC

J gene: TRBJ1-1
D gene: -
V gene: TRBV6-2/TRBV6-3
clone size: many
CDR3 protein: CASRLTAMNTEAFF
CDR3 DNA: TGTGCCAGCAGGTTGACAGCTATGAACACTGAAGCTTTCTTT

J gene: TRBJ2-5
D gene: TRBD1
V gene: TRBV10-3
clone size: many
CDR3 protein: CAISYTGGQETQYF
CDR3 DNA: TGTGCCATCAGTTATACAGGGGGCCAAGAGACCCAGTACTTC

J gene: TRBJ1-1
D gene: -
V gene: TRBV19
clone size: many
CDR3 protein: CASSIGGNTEAFF
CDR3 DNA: TGTGCCAGTAGTATTGGTGGTAACACTGAAGCTTTCTTT

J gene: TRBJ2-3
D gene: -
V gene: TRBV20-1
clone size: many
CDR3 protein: CSARDLVLGPDTQYF
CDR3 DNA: TGCAGTGCTAGAGATCTGGTTCTGGGGCCCGATACGCAGTATTTT

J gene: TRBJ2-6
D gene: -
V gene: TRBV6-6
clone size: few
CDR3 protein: CASGSGPGANVLTF
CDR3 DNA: TGTGCCAGCGGTTCGGGACCTGGGGCCAACGTCCTGACTTTC

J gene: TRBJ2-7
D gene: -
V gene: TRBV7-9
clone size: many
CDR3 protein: CASSLDTAPRYF
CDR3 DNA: TGTGCCAGCAGCTTAGACACAGCTCCGCGGTACTTC

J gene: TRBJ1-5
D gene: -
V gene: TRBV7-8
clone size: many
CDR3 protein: CASSLAGQPQHF
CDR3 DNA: TGTGCCAGCAGTTTGGCCGGGCAGCCCCAGCATTTT

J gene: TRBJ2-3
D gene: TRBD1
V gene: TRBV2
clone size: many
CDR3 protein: CASSQTGTGATDTQYF
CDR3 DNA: TGTGCCAGCAGTCAGACCGGGACAGGGGCAACAGATACGCAGTATTTT

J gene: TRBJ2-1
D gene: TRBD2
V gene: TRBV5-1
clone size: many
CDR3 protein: CASWLAGGSEQFF
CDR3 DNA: TGCGCCAGCTGGCTAGCGGGAGGGTCTGAGCAGTTCTTC

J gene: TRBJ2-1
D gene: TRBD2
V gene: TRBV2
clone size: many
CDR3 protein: CASTKGPSGRSYNEQFF
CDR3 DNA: TGTGCCAGCACCAAAGGGCCTAGCGGGAGGTCCTACAATGAGCAGTTCTTC

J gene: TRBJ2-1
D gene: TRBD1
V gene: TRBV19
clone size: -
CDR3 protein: CASRLELGQTRNQPQHEQFF
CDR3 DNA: TGTGCCAGTAGGCTTGAATTGGGACAGACCCGCAATCAGCCCCAGCATGAGCAGTTCTTC

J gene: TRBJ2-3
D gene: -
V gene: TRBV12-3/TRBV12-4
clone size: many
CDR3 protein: CASSPRGTASTDTQYF
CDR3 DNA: TGTGCCAGCAGCCCGAGGGGGACTGCTAGCACAGATACGCAGTATTTT